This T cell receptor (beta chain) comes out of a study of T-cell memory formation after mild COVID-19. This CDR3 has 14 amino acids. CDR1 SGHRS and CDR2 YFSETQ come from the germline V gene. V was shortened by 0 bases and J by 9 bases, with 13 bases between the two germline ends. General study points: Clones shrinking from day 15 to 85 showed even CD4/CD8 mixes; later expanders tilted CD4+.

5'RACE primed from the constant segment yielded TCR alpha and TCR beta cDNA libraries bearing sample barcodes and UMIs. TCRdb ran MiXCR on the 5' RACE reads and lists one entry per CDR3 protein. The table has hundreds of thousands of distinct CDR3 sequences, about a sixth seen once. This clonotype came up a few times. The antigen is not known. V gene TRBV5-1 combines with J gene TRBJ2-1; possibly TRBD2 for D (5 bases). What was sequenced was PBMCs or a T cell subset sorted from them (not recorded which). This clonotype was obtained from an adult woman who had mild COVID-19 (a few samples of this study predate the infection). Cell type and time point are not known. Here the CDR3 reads CASSLGSQAGEQFF. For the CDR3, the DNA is TGCGCCAGCAGCTTGGGGTCCCAGGCGGGTGAGCAGTTCTTC.